This entry lists 23 T cell receptor beta chains sequenced from one sample in a study of blood T cell repertoires in COVID-19. Libraries were prepared by immunoSEQ multiplex PCR; TCRdb keeps only in-frame clonotypes and omits some of them. The sample shows roughly 190,000 clones, roughly 84% of them seen only once. Material for sequencing was PBMCs or T cells enriched from blood (not recorded which). The receptors stem from a woman between 25 and 40 years old who had been exposed to COVID-19.

This chain connects TRBV20-1 to TRBJ1-5; the D gene is possibly TRBD1 (6 bases). The CDR3 sequence is 15 residues long. Trimming took 3 bases from V and 4 from J, leaving 16 bases between them. Germline V gene lookup returns CDR1 DFQATT and CDR2 SNEGSKA (reference sequence). The CDR3: CSASPSGQLNQPQHF. CDR3 nucleotide sequence: TGCAGTGCTAGTCCCTCCGGACAGTTGAATCAGCCCCAGCATTTT.

The chain employs TRBV7-6 and TRBJ1-3; D not certain. V was clipped by 5 bases and J by 4 bases, with 21 bases between them. CDR3 length: 17 residues. Germline assignment: CDR1 SGHVS and CDR2 FNYEAQ. The chain's CDR3 is CASSPIGFGDRGNTIYF. In DNA form, the CDR3 reads TGTGCCAGCAGCCCAATCGGGTTCGGGGATCGGGGAAACACCATATATTTT.

The chain is built from TRBV10-1 and TRBJ2-1; TRBD2 matches 9 bases. Losses at the gene ends were 6 bases for V and 9 bases for J; bases not matched to a gene: 9. From germline, CDR1 is WNHNN and CDR2 SYGVQD (reference sequence). This CDR3 spans 14 amino acids. The CDR3, as DNA: TGCGCCAGCAGCTCAACCCCTAGCGGGGCTGAGCAGTTCTTC. This gives the protein CASSSTPSGAEQFF.

The J gene is TRBJ1-5, the V gene TRBV12-2; TRBD1, the table's D call, was not compared with the DNA. TRBV12-2 constitutes a pseudogene. This CDR3 has 16 amino acids. CDR3 in amino acids: CASRLVGQGFNQPQHF. In DNA, the CDR3 is TGTGCAAGTCGCTTAGTGGGACAGGGGTTCAATCAGCCCCAGCATTTT.

This clone appeared a single time. The chain joins TRBV3-1 (or the pseudogene TRBV3-2) to TRBJ1-3; no firm D call. The CDR3 length is 13 residues. Germline CDR1 and CDR2: LGHDT and YNNKEL (reference sequence). Trimming removed 4 bases at V and 7 bases at J, with 11 bases between. DNA of the CDR3: TGTGCCAGCAGCCCAAGCATCCGGAACACCATATATTTT. Its translation is CASSPSIRNTIYF.

V gene TRBV5-5 combines with J gene TRBJ2-3, with a possible D match to TRBD2 (6 bases). The CDR3 consists of 16 residues. The ends were cut back, 3 bases at V and 3 bases at J, with 17 bases in the middle. Germline V gene lookup returns CDR1 SGHKS and CDR2 YYEKEE (reference sequence). CDR3 sequence reads: CASSSAGTPLTDTQYF. CDR3 bases: TGTGCCAGCAGCTCTGCCGGGACTCCCCTAACAGATACGCAGTATTTT.

This chain links TRBV4-1 with TRBJ1-1; D uncertain. The V end was cut by 1 base, the J end by 5 bases, with 11 bases between. The CDR3 loop spans 14 amino acids. Germline V CDR1 and CDR2: MGHRA, YSYEKL. As DNA, the CDR3 is TGCGCCAGCAGCCAAGTTGATTTCGGGACTGAAGCTTTCTTT. Translation: CASSQVDFGTEAFF.

The rearrangement links TRBV27 to TRBJ2-7; weak D call: TRBD1 (6 bases). V was shortened by 6 bases and J by 2 bases, with 8 bases between the two germline ends. Per the germline V gene, CDR1 is MNHEY and CDR2 is SMNVEV (reference sequence). The length of the CDR3 is 12 residues. The chain's CDR3 is CASRQGAYEQYF. The CDR3 nucleotides are TGTGCCAGCAGACAGGGAGCCTACGAGCAGTACTTC.

In DNA form, the CDR3 reads TGTGCCACCAGTAAACTCCTTAGCGGGCAAAGCTCCTACGAGCAGTACTTC. Translating gives CATSKLLSGQSSYEQYF. This chain joins TRBV15 and TRBJ2-7; the match to TRBD2 covers 7 bases. The length of the CDR3 is 17 residues. The junction had 14 bases not matched to a gene; V was cut back by 6 bases and J by 0 bases. Germline lookup yields CDR1 LNHNV and CDR2 YYDKDF (reference sequence). Looking up the rest from reference TRBV15 and TRBJ2-7 gives the full variable domain: DAMVIQNPRYQVTQFGKPVTLSCSQTLNHNVMYWYQQKSSQAPKLLFHYYDKDFNNEADTPDNFQSRRPNTSFCFLDIRSPGLGDTAMYLCATSKLLSGQSSYEQYFGPGTRLTVT.

V gene TRBV9 combines with J gene TRBJ2-5; D might be TRBD1 (5 bases). Germline-derived CDR1 and CDR2 are SGDLS and YYNGEE. V lost 0 bases and J 4 bases, leaving 13 bases between the germline ends. The CDR3 is made up of 15 amino acids. The CDR3 reads CASSVESGFRETQYF. DNA for the CDR3: TGTGCCAGCAGCGTAGAGTCAGGGTTTAGAGAGACCCAGTACTTC. Full variable domain (missing parts from reference TRBV9 and TRBJ2-5): DSGVTQTPKHLITATGQRVTLRCSPRSGDLSVYWYQQSLDQGLQFLIQYYNGEERAKGNILERFSAQQFPDLHSELNLSSLELGDSALYFCASSVESGFRETQYFGPGTRLLVL.

The chain couples TRBV27 to TRBJ1-2; the D gene is possibly TRBD1 (6 bases). The V and J ends lost 7 bases and 7 bases respectively, with 16 bases between them. Per germline, CDR1 MNHEY and CDR2 SMNVEV (reference sequence). The CDR3 consists of 13 residues. CDR3: CASKGGLTFGYTF. As DNA, the CDR3 is TGTGCCAGCAAGGGGGGGTTAACTTTTGGCTACACCTTC.

The chain has TRBV5-1 and TRBJ2-7; 10 bases are shared with TRBD2. The CDR3 has 19 residues. The V gene's germline CDR1 is SGHRS and CDR2 YFSETQ. The J segment lost 0 bases and the V segment lost 3 bases, leaving 15 bases of the junction unmatched. CDR3 sequence: CASSSPTLQLAGSSYEQYF. The CDR3 bases are TGCGCCAGCAGCTCCCCCACTTTGCAACTAGCGGGGAGCTCCTACGAGCAGTACTTC.

V and J are TRBV19 and TRBJ2-5; tentatively, D is TRBD1 (7 bases). The CDR3 runs to 13 residues. Trimming removed 3 bases from V and 6 bases from J, with 11 bases in between. CDR1 LNHDA and CDR2 SQIVND come from the germline V gene (reference sequence). CDR3 in DNA: TGTGCCAGTAGTATCCCAGGGGGGAAGACCCAGTACTTC. Translated: CASSIPGGKTQYF. Together with reference TRBV19 and TRBJ2-5, the CDR3 gives the full variable domain: DGGITQSPKYLFRKEGQNVTLSCEQNLNHDAMYWYRQDPGQGLRLIYYSQIVNDFQKGDIAEGYSVSREKKESFPLTVTSAQKNPTAFYLCASSIPGGKTQYFGPGTRLLVL.

V usage is TRBV14 and J usage is TRBJ2-1; TRBD2 aligns across 8 bases. CDR3 size: 16 residues. V shed 0 bases and J 7 bases; nucleotides not matched to a gene: 8. Germline V CDR1 and CDR2: SGHDN, FVKESK. The CDR3 DNA reads TGTGCCAGCAGCCAAGAGTTCCGGGGGGGAAAAAATGAGCAGTTCTTC. This codes for CASSQEFRGGKNEQFF. The variable domain in full, with the rest retrieved from reference TRBV14 and TRBJ2-1, is EAGVTQFPSHSVIEKGQTVTLRCDPISGHDNLYWYRRVMGKEIKFLLHFVKESKQDESGMPNNRFLAERTGGTYSTLKVQPAELEDSGVYFCASSQEFRGGKNEQFFGPGTRLTVL.

This clone was recorded once. The chain combines TRBV4-3 with TRBJ1-6, with a tentative D call TRBD1 (6 bases). Trimming removed 4 bases at V and 7 bases at J, with 11 bases between. The CDR3 spans 14 residues. Germline assignment: CDR1 LGHNA and CDR2 YSLEER. In DNA form, the CDR3 reads TGCGCCAGCAGCCCCGGACAGTTCAATTCACCCCTCCACTTT. Encoded protein: CASSPGQFNSPLHF.

The chain employs TRBV27 and TRBJ2-1; 7 nucleotides agree with TRBD1. Per germline, CDR1 MNHEY and CDR2 SMNVEV (reference sequence). CDR3 length equals 11 residues. V lost 8 bases, J lost 8 bases, and 3 bases stayed unmatched. CDR3 residues: CASQGVYEQFF. CDR3 nucleotide sequence: TGTGCCAGCCAGGGGGTGTATGAGCAGTTCTTC.

Comment on this clone: A much more abundant neighbour one base away suggests this may be a read error. Other DNA sequences within the sample encode an identical CDR3. The J gene is TRBJ2-4, the V gene TRBV9; D not resolved. This CDR3 has 14 amino acids. V lost 0 bases to trimming and J lost 0 bases, with 4 bases between them. The germline V gene encodes CDR1 SGDLS and CDR2 YYNGEE. CDR3 amino acids: CASSVGLAKNIQYF. The CDR3 bases are TGTGCCAGCAGCGTAGGACTAGCCAAAAACATTCAGTACTTC.

V gene TRBV4-2 combines with J gene TRBJ1-1, with a weak D call TRBD1 (5 bases). This CDR3 contains 18 residues. The germline gives CDR1 LGHNA, CDR2 YNFKEQ. The V and J ends lost 1 base and 6 bases respectively, with 24 bases between them. In DNA form, the CDR3 reads TGTGCCAGCAGCCAAGCCTCGCCGACAGACCTGAATGGCTCTGAAGCTTTCTTT. It specifies CASSQASPTDLNGSEAFF.

This chain connects TRBV27 to TRBJ2-7, with 7 bases lining up with TRBD1. Unmatched junction bases numbered 7, after V lost 6 bases and J lost 2 bases. Looked up from germline, CDR1 is MNHEY and CDR2 is SMNVEV (reference sequence). This CDR3 region has 14 residues. CDR3 loop: CASRLTGPTYEQYF. The CDR3 coding sequence is TGTGCCAGCAGATTGACAGGGCCTACCTACGAGCAGTACTTC.

This chain uses TRBV4-1 with TRBJ1-4; no firm D call. V gave up 6 bases and J gave up 8 bases, with 16 bases separating them. The length of the CDR3 is 14 residues. Looked up from germline, CDR1 is MGHRA and CDR2 is YSYEKL. Here the CDR3 reads CASRTGSLSEKLFF. The CDR3 bases are TGCGCCAGCAGAACCGGGAGTCTGAGCGAAAAACTGTTTTTT.

The gene calls are TRBV30 and TRBJ1-1; 9 nucleotides agree with TRBD1. Looked up from germline, CDR1 is GTSNPN and CDR2 is SVGIG (reference sequence). This CDR3 contains 13 residues. The ends lost 4 bases at V and 3 bases at J; junction bases unmatched: 3. This CDR3 reads CAWNWDRDTEAFF. DNA for the CDR3: TGTGCCTGGAACTGGGACAGGGACACTGAAGCTTTCTTT.

This clone is a singleton in its sample. V and J are TRBV7-2 and TRBJ2-5; D is undetermined. This CDR3 has 14 residues. Germline V gene sequence: CDR1 SGHTA, CDR2 FQGNSA. The V end lost 5 bases, the J end lost 0 bases, and 10 bases lay between the germline ends. This CDR3 reads CASSVRHNQETQYF. The CDR3 nucleotides are TGTGCCAGCAGCGTAAGACATAACCAAGAGACCCAGTACTTC.

Written as DNA, the CDR3 is TGTGCCAGCAGCCCAGGGGGATTGAACACTGAAGCTTTCTTT. Protein: CASSPGGLNTEAFF. The genes are TRBV13 and TRBJ1-1, with 7 positions matching TRBD1. The CDR3 is 14 residues long. V dropped 5 bases and J dropped 0; count of bases not matched to a gene: 3. Germline CDR1 reads PRHDT; CDR2 reads FYEKMQ (reference sequence).